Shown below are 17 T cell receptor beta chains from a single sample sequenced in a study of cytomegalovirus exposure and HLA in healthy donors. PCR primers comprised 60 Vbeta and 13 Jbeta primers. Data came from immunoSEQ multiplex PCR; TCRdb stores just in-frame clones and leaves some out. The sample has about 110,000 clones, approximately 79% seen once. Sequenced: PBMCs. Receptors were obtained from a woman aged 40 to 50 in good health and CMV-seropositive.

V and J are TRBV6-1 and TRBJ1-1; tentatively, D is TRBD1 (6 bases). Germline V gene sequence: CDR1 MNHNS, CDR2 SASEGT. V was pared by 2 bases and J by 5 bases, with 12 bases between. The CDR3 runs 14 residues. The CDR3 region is CASSESGTQTEAFF. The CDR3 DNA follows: TGTGCCAGCAGTGAATCAGGGACACAAACTGAAGCTTTCTTT.

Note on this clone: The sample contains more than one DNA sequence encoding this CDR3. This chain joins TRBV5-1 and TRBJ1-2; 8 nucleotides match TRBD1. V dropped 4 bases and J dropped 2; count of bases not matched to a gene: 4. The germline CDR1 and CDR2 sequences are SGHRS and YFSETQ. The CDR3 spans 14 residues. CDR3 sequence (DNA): TGCGCCAGCAGCCCCGGACAGGGAAACTATGGCTACACCTTC. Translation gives CASSPGQGNYGYTF.

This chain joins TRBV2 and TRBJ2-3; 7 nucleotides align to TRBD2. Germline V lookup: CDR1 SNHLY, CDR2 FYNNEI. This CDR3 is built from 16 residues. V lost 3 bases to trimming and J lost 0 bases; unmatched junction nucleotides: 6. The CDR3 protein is CASSDGAGVSTDTQYF. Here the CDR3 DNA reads TGTGCCAGCAGTGATGGGGCGGGGGTTAGCACAGATACGCAGTATTTT.

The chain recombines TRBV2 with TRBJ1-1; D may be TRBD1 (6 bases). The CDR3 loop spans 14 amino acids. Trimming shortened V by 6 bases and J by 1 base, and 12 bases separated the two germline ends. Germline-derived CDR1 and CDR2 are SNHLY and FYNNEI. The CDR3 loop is CASRYGQRNTEAFF. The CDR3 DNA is TGTGCCAGCAGATACGGACAGCGGAACACTGAAGCTTTCTTT.

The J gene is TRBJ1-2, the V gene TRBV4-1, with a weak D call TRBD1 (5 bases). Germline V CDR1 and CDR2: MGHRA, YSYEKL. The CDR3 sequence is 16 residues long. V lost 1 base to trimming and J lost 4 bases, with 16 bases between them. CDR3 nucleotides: TGCGCCAGCAGCCAAGCAGCCCAGGGAAAAATCTATGGCTACACCTTC. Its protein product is CASSQAAQGKIYGYTF.

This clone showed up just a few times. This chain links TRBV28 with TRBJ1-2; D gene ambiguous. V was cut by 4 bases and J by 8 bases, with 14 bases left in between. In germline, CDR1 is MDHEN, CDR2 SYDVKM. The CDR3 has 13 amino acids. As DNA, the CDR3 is TGTGCCAGCAGTTCTCTTGGACGGGGAGGCTACACCTTC. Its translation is CASSSLGRGGYTF.

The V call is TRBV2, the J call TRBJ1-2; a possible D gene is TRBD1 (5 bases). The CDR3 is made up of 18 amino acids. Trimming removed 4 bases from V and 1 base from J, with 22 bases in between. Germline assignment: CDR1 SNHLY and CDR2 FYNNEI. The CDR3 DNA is TGTGCCAGCAGTGGTATAAGTGTAGTACAGGCAAATAACTATGGCTACACCTTC. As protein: CASSGISVVQANNYGYTF.

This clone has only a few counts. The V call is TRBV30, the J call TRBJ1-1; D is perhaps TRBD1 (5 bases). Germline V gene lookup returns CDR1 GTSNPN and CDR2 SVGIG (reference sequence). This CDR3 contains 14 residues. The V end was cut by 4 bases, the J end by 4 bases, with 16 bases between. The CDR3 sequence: CAWTRSLGGTEAFF. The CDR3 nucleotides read TGTGCCTGGACCCGCTCCTTGGGGGGCACTGAAGCTTTCTTT.

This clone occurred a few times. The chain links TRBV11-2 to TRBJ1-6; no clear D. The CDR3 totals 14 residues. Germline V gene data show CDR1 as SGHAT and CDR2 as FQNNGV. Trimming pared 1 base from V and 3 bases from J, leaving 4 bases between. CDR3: CASSLGLYNSPLHF. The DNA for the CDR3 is TGTGCCAGCAGCTTAGGACTCTATAATTCACCCCTCCACTTT.

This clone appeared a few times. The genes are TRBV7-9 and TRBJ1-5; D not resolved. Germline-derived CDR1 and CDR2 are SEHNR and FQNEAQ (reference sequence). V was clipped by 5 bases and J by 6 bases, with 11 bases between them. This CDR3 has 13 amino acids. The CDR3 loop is CASSPPGGQPQHF. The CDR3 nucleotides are TGTGCCAGCAGCCCCCCGGGTGGTCAGCCCCAGCATTTT.

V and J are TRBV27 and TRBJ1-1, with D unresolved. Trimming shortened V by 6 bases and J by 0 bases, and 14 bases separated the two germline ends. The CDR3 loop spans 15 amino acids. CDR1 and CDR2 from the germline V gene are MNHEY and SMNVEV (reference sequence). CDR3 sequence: CASSPRSLMNTEAFF. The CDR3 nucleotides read TGTGCCAGCAGCCCCCGGTCCTTGATGAACACTGAAGCTTTCTTT.

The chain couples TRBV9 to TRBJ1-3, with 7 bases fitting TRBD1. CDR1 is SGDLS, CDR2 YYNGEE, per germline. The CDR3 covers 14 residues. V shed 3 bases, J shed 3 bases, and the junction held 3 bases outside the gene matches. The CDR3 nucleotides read TGTGCCAGCAGCGCAGGGGGGATTGGAAACACCATATATTTT. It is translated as CASSAGGIGNTIYF.

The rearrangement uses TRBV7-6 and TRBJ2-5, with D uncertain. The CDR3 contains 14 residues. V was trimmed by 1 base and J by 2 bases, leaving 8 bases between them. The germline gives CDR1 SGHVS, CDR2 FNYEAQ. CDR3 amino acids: CASSLEQLQETQYF. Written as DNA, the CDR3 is TGTGCCAGCAGCTTAGAACAGCTACAAGAGACCCAGTACTTC.

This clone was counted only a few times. This CDR3 is CATKAGAQTGELFF. The CDR3 DNA follows: TGTGCCACCAAAGCGGGGGCCCAAACAGGGGAGCTGTTTTTT. The chain recombines TRBV10-3 with TRBJ2-2; 8 nucleotides align to TRBD2. This CDR3 comprises 14 residues. V was pared by 10 bases and J by 8 bases, with 12 bases of the junction left unmatched. Germline V lookup: CDR1 ENHRY, CDR2 SYGVKD.

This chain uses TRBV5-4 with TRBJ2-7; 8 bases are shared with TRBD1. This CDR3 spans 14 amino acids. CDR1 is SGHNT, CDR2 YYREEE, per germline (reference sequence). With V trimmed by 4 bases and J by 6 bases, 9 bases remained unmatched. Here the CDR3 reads CASSGGTGTGEQYF. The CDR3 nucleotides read TGTGCCAGCAGCGGCGGGACGGGGACAGGCGAGCAGTACTTC.

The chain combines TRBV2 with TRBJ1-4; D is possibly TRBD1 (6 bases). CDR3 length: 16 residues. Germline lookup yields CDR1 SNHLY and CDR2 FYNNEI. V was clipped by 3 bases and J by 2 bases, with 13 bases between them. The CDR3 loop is CASSDLGGRTNEKLFF. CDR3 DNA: TGTGCCAGCAGTGACCTCGGGGGGCGCACTAATGAAAAACTGTTTTTT.

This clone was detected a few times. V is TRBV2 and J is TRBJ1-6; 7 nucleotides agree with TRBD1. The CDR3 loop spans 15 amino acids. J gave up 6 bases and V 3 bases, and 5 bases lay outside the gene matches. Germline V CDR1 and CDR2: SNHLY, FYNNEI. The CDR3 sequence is CASSEARTGNSPLHF. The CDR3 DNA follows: TGTGCCAGCAGTGAGGCGCGGACAGGTAATTCACCCCTCCACTTT.